This TCR beta chain comes out of a study of identical twins. This clonotype turned up a few times. What it recognizes is unknown. CDR3 length equals 14 residues. The V and J ends lost 3 bases and 5 bases, in that order; junction bases with no gene match: 3. Germline lookup yields CDR1 KGHSH and CDR2 LQKENI. TCRdb used MiXCR to reprocess the 5' RACE reads, holding one entry per CDR3 protein. The data hold approximately 300,000 distinct CDR3 sequences, with 8.5% to 9.5% observed a single time. Study observations and caveats: With beta out-of-frame sequences, excess sharing by twins was weaker. Monozygotic twin pairs showed more out-of-frame TCR alpha sharing than models estimated.

The same data also went into a second study, on yellow fever vaccine responses in identical twins.

The sequence came from a woman aged 18-35 years in good health. Material: CD8+ T cells sorted from blood. The chain links TRBV18 to TRBJ2-2, with 7 bases fitting TRBD1. The CDR3 DNA reads as TGTGCCAGCTCACCGACAGGGCGGACCGGGGAGCTGTTTTTT. As protein: CASSPTGRTGELFF.